These T cell receptor beta chains were read from a single sample in a study of shared clonotypes between healthy human individuals. This table comes from immunoSEQ multiplex PCR, and its TCRdb copy is limited to in-frame clones, with some not included. The sample has 550,000 to 750,000 clones, 95% to 96% seen once. Sequencing used naive CD8+ T cells sorted from blood. All receptors derive from a woman aged 25-40 years in good health. Each CDR3 is given with its conserved first and last residue. Each record gives: J gene, V gene, D gene, clone size, CDR3 protein, CDR3 DNA. The D gene is left open where the match is weak. Where a row states a size, it is once, few, many or the class of an expanded clone; other rows omit it.

j_gene: TRBJ2-3
v_gene: TRBV28
d_gene: -
abundance: -
CDR3aa: CASLDGGLAVTDTQYF
CDR3nt: TGTGCCAGCCTTGATGGGGGGTTAGCGGTCACAGATACGCAGTATTTT

j_gene: TRBJ2-7
v_gene: TRBV27
d_gene: TRBD2
abundance: -
CDR3aa: CASSLGAGGSEQYF
CDR3nt: TGTGCCAGCAGTTTAGGAGCGGGAGGGTCTGAGCAGTACTTC

j_gene: TRBJ1-5
v_gene: TRBV30
d_gene: TRBD1
abundance: -
CDR3aa: CAWSYIRDRGNQPQHF
CDR3nt: TGTGCCTGGAGTTACATCCGGGACAGGGGTAATCAGCCCCAGCATTTT

j_gene: TRBJ1-2
v_gene: TRBV27
d_gene: TRBD1
abundance: -
CDR3aa: CASSSARDRGPESYGYTF
CDR3nt: TGTGCCAGCAGTTCCGCCCGGGACAGGGGGCCTGAGTCCTATGGCTACACCTTC

j_gene: TRBJ1-2
v_gene: TRBV5-6
d_gene: -
abundance: -
CDR3aa: CASSFNMGPGYTF
CDR3nt: TGTGCCAGCAGCTTCAATATGGGACCTGGCTACACCTTC

j_gene: TRBJ2-7
v_gene: TRBV10-2
d_gene: -
abundance: -
CDR3aa: CASLSARTYEQYF
CDR3nt: TGCGCCAGCCTTAGCGCACGGACCTACGAGCAGTACTTC

j_gene: TRBJ1-5
v_gene: TRBV28
d_gene: TRBD1
abundance: -
CDR3aa: CASSPGQGRYQPQHF
CDR3nt: TGTGCCAGCAGTCCGGGACAGGGACGTTATCAGCCCCAGCATTTT

j_gene: TRBJ1-1
v_gene: TRBV9
d_gene: -
abundance: few
CDR3aa: CASSVGGVSTEAFF
CDR3nt: TGTGCCAGCAGCGTAGGGGGTGTGAGCACTGAAGCTTTCTTT

j_gene: TRBJ2-2
v_gene: TRBV12-2
d_gene: -
abundance: -
CDR3aa: CASRLAVAGNTGELFF
CDR3nt: TGTGCAAGTCGCTTAGCGGTAGCGGGAAACACCGGGGAGCTGTTTTTT

j_gene: TRBJ2-7
v_gene: TRBV5-1
d_gene: -
abundance: -
CDR3aa: CASSLDARGYSYEQYF
CDR3nt: TGCGCCAGCAGCTTGGATGCGCGGGGATACTCCTACGAGCAGTACTTC

j_gene: TRBJ2-7
v_gene: TRBV5-6
d_gene: -
abundance: once
CDR3aa: CASSLSLAAAYEQYF
CDR3nt: TGTGCCAGCAGCTTGTCTCTAGCCGCCGCCTACGAGCAGTACTTC

j_gene: TRBJ2-5
v_gene: TRBV5-8
d_gene: -
abundance: -
CDR3aa: CASSFTGREQYF
CDR3nt: TGTGCCAGCAGCTTTACAGGGAGGGAGCAGTACTTC

j_gene: TRBJ2-7
v_gene: TRBV5-1
d_gene: -
abundance: -
CDR3aa: CASSLAWDKPYEQYF
CDR3nt: TGCGCCAGCAGCTTGGCCTGGGACAAACCCTACGAGCAGTACTTC

j_gene: TRBJ2-1
v_gene: TRBV7-6
d_gene: -
abundance: -
CDR3aa: CASSTGVADEQFF
CDR3nt: TGTGCCAGCAGCACGGGAGTAGCCGATGAGCAGTTCTTC

j_gene: TRBJ2-7
v_gene: TRBV4-2
d_gene: -
abundance: -
CDR3aa: CASSQDGGGYSGEQYF
CDR3nt: TGTGCCAGCAGCCAAGATGGGGGCGGTTACTCGGGTGAGCAGTACTTC

j_gene: TRBJ2-7
v_gene: TRBV4-1
d_gene: TRBD1
abundance: -
CDR3aa: CASSLDRGYYEQYF
CDR3nt: TGCGCCAGCAGCCTCGACAGGGGCTACTACGAGCAGTACTTC

j_gene: TRBJ2-1
v_gene: TRBV28
d_gene: TRBD2
abundance: -
CDR3aa: CASSLVLAGGNPNEQFF
CDR3nt: TGTGCCAGCAGTTTGGTCCTAGCGGGAGGAAATCCCAATGAGCAGTTCTTC

j_gene: TRBJ1-1
v_gene: TRBV6-1
d_gene: -
abundance: few
CDR3aa: CASSEAPRGTFF
CDR3nt: TGTGCCAGCAGTGAAGCGCCCAGGGGAACTTTCTTT

j_gene: TRBJ2-1
v_gene: TRBV7-8
d_gene: TRBD1
abundance: -
CDR3aa: CASSSRQGRSNEQFF
CDR3nt: TGTGCCAGCAGCTCCCGACAGGGCCGCAGTAATGAGCAGTTCTTC

j_gene: TRBJ2-1
v_gene: TRBV28
d_gene: -
abundance: -
CDR3aa: CASSTYSRTLAYNEQFF
CDR3nt: TGTGCCAGCAGTACCTATTCCCGGACTCTCGCCTACAATGAGCAGTTCTTC

j_gene: TRBJ2-7
v_gene: TRBV7-9
d_gene: -
abundance: -
CDR3aa: CASSLTDYRKSSYEQYF
CDR3nt: TGTGCCAGCAGCTTAACGGACTATCGAAAAAGCTCCTACGAGCAGTACTTC

j_gene: TRBJ2-5
v_gene: TRBV5-8
d_gene: -
abundance: -
CDR3aa: CASSREDGGNQETQYF
CDR3nt: TGTGCCAGCAGCAGAGAGGACGGAGGAAACCAAGAGACCCAGTACTTC

j_gene: TRBJ2-7
v_gene: TRBV7-2
d_gene: -
abundance: -
CDR3aa: CASSDPEQGYEQYF
CDR3nt: TGTGCCAGCAGCGACCCGGAACAGGGTTACGAGCAGTACTTC

j_gene: TRBJ2-7
v_gene: TRBV5-1
d_gene: -
abundance: -
CDR3aa: CASGTTSYEQYF
CDR3nt: TGCGCCAGCGGGACAACCTCCTACGAGCAGTACTTC

j_gene: TRBJ2-7
v_gene: TRBV10-1
d_gene: -
abundance: -
CDR3aa: CASSEGRSRGSYEQYF
CDR3nt: TGCGCCAGCAGTGAGGGACGCTCGAGGGGCTCCTACGAGCAGTACTTC

j_gene: TRBJ2-3
v_gene: TRBV29-1
d_gene: TRBD2
abundance: -
CDR3aa: CSVETSALTDTQYF
CDR3nt: TGCAGCGTTGAAACTAGCGCCCTCACAGATACGCAGTATTTT

j_gene: TRBJ2-7
v_gene: TRBV11-2
d_gene: -
abundance: -
CDR3aa: CASSLTPETRAYEQYF
CDR3nt: TGTGCCAGCAGCCTTACCCCTGAGACTAGAGCCTACGAGCAGTACTTC

j_gene: TRBJ1-1
v_gene: TRBV27
d_gene: -
abundance: -
CDR3aa: CASSLQREDTEAFF
CDR3nt: TGTGCCAGCAGTTTGCAGAGGGAGGACACTGAAGCTTTCTTT

j_gene: TRBJ2-3
v_gene: TRBV28
d_gene: -
abundance: -
CDR3aa: CASYRGTDTQYF
CDR3nt: TGTGCCAGCTATAGGGGCACAGATACGCAGTATTTT

j_gene: TRBJ1-5
v_gene: TRBV27
d_gene: -
abundance: -
CDR3aa: CASSLDVFQPQHF
CDR3nt: TGTGCCAGCAGTTTAGACGTTTTTCAGCCCCAGCATTTT

j_gene: TRBJ2-1
v_gene: TRBV5-6
d_gene: TRBD2
abundance: -
CDR3aa: CASSFSSGLNEQFF
CDR3nt: TGTGCCAGCAGCTTTTCTAGCGGGCTTAATGAGCAGTTCTTC

j_gene: TRBJ2-2
v_gene: TRBV7-9
d_gene: TRBD2
abundance: -
CDR3aa: CASRRGAGELFF
CDR3nt: TGTGCCAGCAGACGGGGGGCCGGGGAGCTGTTTTTT

j_gene: TRBJ2-1
v_gene: TRBV28
d_gene: TRBD2
abundance: -
CDR3aa: CASSSEREKDYNEQFF
CDR3nt: TGTGCCAGCAGCTCAGAGCGGGAGAAGGACTACAATGAGCAGTTCTTC